What follows is one T cell receptor (beta chain) and its context. A much bigger clone sits one base away, suggesting this may be a read error. For CDR3 and TCR beta VDJ profiling, genomic DNA was the template used. TCRdb re-analysed the reads in MiXCR, keeping a single row per CDR3 protein. The data show 400,000 to 450,000 distinct CDR3 sequences, just under 70% seen once. This sample is drawn from a study of CD8+CD57+ T cells in acquired aplastic anemia. The germline V gene has CDR1 DFQATT and CDR2 SNEGSKA (reference sequence). The CDR3 totals 16 residues. The chain combines TRBV20-1 with TRBJ1-5, with 8 bases fitting TRBD1. The TCR sequence derives from a human donor in good health, serving as a control. Sequenced: sorted CD4+, CD8+, or CD8+CD57+ T cells (not recorded which) from PBMCs. CDR3 amino acids: CSARGYTGGGNQPRHF. The CDR3 coding sequence is TGCAGTGCTAGGGGATACACAGGGGGTGGCAATCAGCCCCGGCATTTT.